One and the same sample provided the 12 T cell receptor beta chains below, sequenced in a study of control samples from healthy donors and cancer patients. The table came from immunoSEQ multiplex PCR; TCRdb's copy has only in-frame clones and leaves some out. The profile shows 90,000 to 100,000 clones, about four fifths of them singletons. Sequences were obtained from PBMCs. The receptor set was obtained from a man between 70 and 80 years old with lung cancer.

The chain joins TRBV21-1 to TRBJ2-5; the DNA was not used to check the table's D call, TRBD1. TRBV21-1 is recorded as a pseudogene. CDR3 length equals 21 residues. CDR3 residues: CASSKALFCPPGTKGMETQYF. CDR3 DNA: TGTGCCAGCAGCAAAGCGCTTTTTTGCCCGCCTGGGACAAAAGGGATGGAGACCCAGTACTTC.

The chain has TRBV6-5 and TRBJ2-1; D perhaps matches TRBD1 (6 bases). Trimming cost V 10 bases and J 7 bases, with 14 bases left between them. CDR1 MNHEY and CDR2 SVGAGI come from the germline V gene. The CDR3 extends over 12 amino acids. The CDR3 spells CAILLGGNEQFF. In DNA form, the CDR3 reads TGTGCCATCCTCCTAGGGGGTAATGAGCAGTTCTTC.

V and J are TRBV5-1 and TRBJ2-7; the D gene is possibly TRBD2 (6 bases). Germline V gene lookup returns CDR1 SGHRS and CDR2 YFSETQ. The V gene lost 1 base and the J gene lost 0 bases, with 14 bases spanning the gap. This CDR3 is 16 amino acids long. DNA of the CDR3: TGCGCCAGCAGCTTGACCGTCGGGACTTCCTCCTACGAGCAGTACTTC. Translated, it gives CASSLTVGTSSYEQYF.

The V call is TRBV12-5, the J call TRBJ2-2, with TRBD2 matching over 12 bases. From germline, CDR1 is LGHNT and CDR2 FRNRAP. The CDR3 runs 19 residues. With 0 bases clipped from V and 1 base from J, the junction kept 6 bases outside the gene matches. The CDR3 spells CASGLVLLAGGMNTGELFF. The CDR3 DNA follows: TGTGCTAGTGGTTTGGTACTACTAGCGGGGGGTATGAACACCGGGGAGCTGTTTTTT.

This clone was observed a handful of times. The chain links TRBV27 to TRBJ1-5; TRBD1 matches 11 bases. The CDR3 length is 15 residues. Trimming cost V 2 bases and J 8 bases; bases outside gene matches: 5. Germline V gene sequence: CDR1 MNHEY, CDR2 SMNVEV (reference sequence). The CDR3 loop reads CASSLRTGGGEPQHF. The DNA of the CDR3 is TGTGCCAGCAGTTTACGGACAGGGGGCGGGGAGCCCCAGCATTTT.

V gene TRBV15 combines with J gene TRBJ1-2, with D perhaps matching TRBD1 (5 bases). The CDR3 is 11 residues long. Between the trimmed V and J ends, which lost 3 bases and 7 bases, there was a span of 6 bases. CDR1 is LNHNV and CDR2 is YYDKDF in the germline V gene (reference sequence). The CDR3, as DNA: TGTGCCACCAGCAGGGGGGGTGGCTACACCTTC. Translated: CATSRGGGYTF.

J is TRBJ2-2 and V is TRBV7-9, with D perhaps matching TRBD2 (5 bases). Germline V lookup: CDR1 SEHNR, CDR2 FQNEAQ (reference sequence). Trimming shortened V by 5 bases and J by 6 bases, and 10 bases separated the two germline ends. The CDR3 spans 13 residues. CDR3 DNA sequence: TGTGCCAGCAGCCCAGGAGCGGCCGGGGAGCTGTTTTTT. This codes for CASSPGAAGELFF.

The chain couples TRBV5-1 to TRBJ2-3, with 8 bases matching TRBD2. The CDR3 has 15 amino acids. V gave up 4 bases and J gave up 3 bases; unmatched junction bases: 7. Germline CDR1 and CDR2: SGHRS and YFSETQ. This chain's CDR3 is CASSREGVTTDTQYF. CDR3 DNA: TGCGCCAGCAGCCGGGAGGGGGTTACGACAGATACGCAGTATTTT.

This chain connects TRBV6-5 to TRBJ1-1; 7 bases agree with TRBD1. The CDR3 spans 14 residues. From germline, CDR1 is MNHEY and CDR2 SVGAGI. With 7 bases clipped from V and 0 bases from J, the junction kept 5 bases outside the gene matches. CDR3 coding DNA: TGTGCCAGCACCAAGGGGGCTATGAACACTGAAGCTTTCTTT. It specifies CASTKGAMNTEAFF.

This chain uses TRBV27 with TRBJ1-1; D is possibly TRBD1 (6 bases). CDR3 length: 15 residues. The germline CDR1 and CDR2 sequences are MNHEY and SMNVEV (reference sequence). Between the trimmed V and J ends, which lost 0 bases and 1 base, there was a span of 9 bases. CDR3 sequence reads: CASSLSVTGNTEAFF. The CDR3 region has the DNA TGTGCCAGCAGTTTATCGGTGACAGGGAACACTGAAGCTTTCTTT.

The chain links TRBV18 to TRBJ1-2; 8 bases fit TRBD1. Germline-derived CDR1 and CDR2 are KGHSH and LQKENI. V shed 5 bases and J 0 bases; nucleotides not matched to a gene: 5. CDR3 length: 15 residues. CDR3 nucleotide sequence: TGTGCCAGCTCATTCGGACAGGGAGCTAACTATGGCTACACCTTC. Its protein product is CASSFGQGANYGYTF.

The DNA for the CDR3 is TGTGCCAGCAGTATTAAGGGGGCCGGGGATACGCAGTATTTT. Protein: CASSIKGAGDTQYF. The chain couples TRBV3-1 (or the pseudogene TRBV3-2) to TRBJ2-3, with 7 bases aligning to TRBD1. Germline trimming cut 6 bases from V and 6 bases from J; bases unmatched to any gene: 9. From germline, CDR1 is LGHDT and CDR2 YNNKEL (reference sequence). The CDR3 loop spans 14 amino acids.